Listed here are 7 T cell receptor beta chains from one sample, sequenced in a study of Graves' ophthalmopathy and Graves' hyperthyroidism. RNA transcripts were the template, and TCR beta CDR3 regions were amplified from them. First-round RT-PCR relied on HTBI primers, and a second-round multiplex PCR came next. From the multiplex PCR reads, TCRdb called clonotypes with MiXCR, one entry per CDR3 protein. The sample carries 900,000 to 1,200,000 distinct CDR3 sequences, less than 45% recorded once. Sequencing input: peripheral blood or thyroid tissue (not recorded which). The receptors were gathered from an adult man with Graves' hyperthyroidism.

This clonotype has just a few counts. The CDR3 DNA reads TGTGCCAGCAGCGTAGAGGGGGCGGATAATCAGCCCCAGCATTTT. Translating gives CASSVEGADNQPQHF. The J gene is TRBJ1-5, the V gene TRBV9, with 7 positions matching TRBD1. J gave up 4 bases and V 0 bases, and 4 bases lay outside the gene matches. The CDR3 has 15 amino acids. CDR1 is SGDLS and CDR2 is YYNGEE in the germline V gene. Combining the CDR3 with reference TRBV9 and TRBJ1-5 gives the whole variable domain DSGVTQTPKHLITATGQRVTLRCSPRSGDLSVYWYQQSLDQGLQFLIQYYNGEERAKGNILERFSAQQFPDLHSELNLSSLELGDSALYFCASSVEGADNQPQHFGDGTRLSIL.

This chain links TRBV5-5 with TRBJ1-4; TRBD1 matches at 8 bases. Germline values: CDR1 SGHKS, CDR2 YYEKEE (reference sequence). V lost 0 bases and J lost 7; bases outside the gene matches: 5. The CDR3 runs 15 residues. The CDR3 nucleotides are TGTGCCAGCAGCTTGGAGGGACAGGCGGGTGAAAAACTGTTTTTT. It codes for CASSLEGQAGEKLFF.

The rearrangement uses TRBV29-1 and TRBJ2-1; 8 bases agree with TRBD2. Germline loops: CDR1 SQVTM, CDR2 ANQGSEA. The CDR3 is made up of 12 amino acids. Germline trimming cut 2 bases from V and 10 bases from J; bases unmatched to any gene: 4. The CDR3 DNA sequence: TGCAGCGTTGAAATAGCGGGAAACGAGCAGTTCTTC. Its protein is CSVEIAGNEQFF.

This clonotype has a count of ten or more. The V and J genes are TRBV11-2 and TRBJ1-2, with D perhaps TRBD1 (5 bases). Germline V CDR1 and CDR2: SGHAT, FQNNGV. This CDR3 is 13 amino acids long. The ends were cut back, 3 bases at V and 4 bases at J, with 9 bases in the middle. The CDR3 bases are TGTGCCAGCAGCTTGGGGGGACGCTATGGCTACACCTTC. Its translation is CASSLGGRYGYTF.

This sequence joins TRBV29-1 and TRBJ2-2, with 7 bases that match TRBD2. V shed 4 bases and J 5 bases; nucleotides not matched to a gene: 13. Germline V gene lookup returns CDR1 SQVTM and CDR2 ANQGSEA. This CDR3 comprises 16 residues. CDR3 sequence: CSVGNSAGDYTGELFF. The CDR3 DNA is TGCAGCGTTGGAAATAGCGCGGGAGACTATACCGGGGAGCTGTTTTTT.

This clonotype has a handful of counts. The rearrangement uses TRBV7-9 and TRBJ2-2, with 9 bases lining up with TRBD1. The germline V gene encodes CDR1 SEHNR and CDR2 FQNEAQ (reference sequence). V trimming: 8 bases; J trimming: 3 bases; junction bases outside the gene matches: 7. There are 15 residues in the CDR3. Written as DNA, the CDR3 is TGTGCCAGCGGCTACAGGGGGCTTGACACCGGGGAGCTGTTTTTT. As protein: CASGYRGLDTGELFF. Combining the CDR3 with reference TRBV7-9 and TRBJ2-2 gives the whole variable domain DTGVSQNPRHKITKRGQNVTFRCDPISEHNRLYWYRQTLGQGPEFLTYFQNEAQLEKSRLLSDRFSAERPKGSFSTLEIQRTEQGDSAMYLCASGYRGLDTGELFFGEGSRLTVL.

This clonotype was seen more than once but under ten times. V gene TRBV6-4 combines with J gene TRBJ1-5; TRBD1 might be the D (6 bases). In germline, CDR1 is MRHNA, CDR2 SNTAGT. The CDR3 has 13 residues. Trimming removed 5 bases from V and 6 bases from J, with 11 bases in between. The CDR3 bases are TGTGCCAGCAGTCGGGACATTTCTCAGCCCCAGCATTTT. Its protein product is CASSRDISQPQHF.